Following are 15 T cell receptor beta chains from one sample sequenced in a study of shared clonotypes between healthy human individuals. Profiled with immunoSEQ multiplex PCR; TCRdb holds only in-frame clones, not every one. The sample includes some 1.1 million clones, 70% to 85% of them seen just once. The sequencing sample was made of memory CD4+ T cells from PBMCs. Subset denoted: CD45RA-negative fraction. These receptors were taken from a man aged 18 to 29 in good health. Some clones in this sample may be carry-over from other donors' samples.

The chain couples TRBV7-2 to TRBJ2-3; 7 bases are shared with TRBD2. Germline V gene sequence: CDR1 SGHTA, CDR2 FQGNSA. CDR3 length: 15 amino acids. The V and J ends lost 5 bases and 7 bases, in that order; junction bases with no gene match: 12. CDR3 sequence: CASSPSTSQTYTQYF. The CDR3 nucleotides read TGTGCCAGCAGCCCTTCGACTAGCCAGACATATACGCAGTATTTT.

CDR3 nucleotide sequence: TGTGCCAGCAGCCCGGAAACAGGGATCCCGCAGTACTTC. Protein sequence: CASSPETGIPQYF. V gene TRBV14 combines with J gene TRBJ2-7, with D tentatively TRBD1 (6 bases). This CDR3 contains 13 residues. Germline V gene lookup returns CDR1 SGHDN and CDR2 FVKESK. V was pared by 4 bases and J by 9 bases, with 16 bases between.

V and J are TRBV27 and TRBJ2-7; 13 positions match TRBD2. The V gene's germline CDR1 is MNHEY and CDR2 SMNVEV (reference sequence). This CDR3 spans 18 amino acids. Unmatched junction bases numbered 13, after V lost 4 bases and J lost 4 bases. The CDR3 DNA is TGTGCCAGCAGTTCACATCGGACTAGCGGGAGTAACGTATACGAGCAGTACTTC. It is translated as CASSSHRTSGSNVYEQYF.

This clone occurred once. This sequence joins TRBV7-3 and TRBJ2-5; D is ambiguous. V dropped 4 bases and J dropped 2 bases, with 11 bases sitting between them. The CDR3 runs 14 residues. Germline-derived CDR1 and CDR2 are SGHTA and FQGTGA. The CDR3 here is CASSSDASQETQYF. CDR3 coding DNA: TGTGCCAGCAGCTCGGACGCATCTCAAGAGACCCAGTACTTC.

This rearrangement joins TRBV25-1 to TRBJ2-1; TRBD2 agrees at 8 bases. CDR1 MGHDK and CDR2 SYGVNS come from the germline V gene. With V trimmed by 1 base and J by 8 bases, 13 bases remained unmatched. The CDR3 runs to 17 residues. The CDR3 here is CASSESFGSGNDYEQFF. In DNA, the CDR3 is TGTGCCAGCAGTGAATCTTTTGGTAGCGGGAATGACTATGAGCAGTTCTTC.

The chain has TRBV6-1 and TRBJ1-2; D not resolved. Trimming took off 6 bases at V and 6 bases at J, with 8 bases between the two ends. This CDR3 contains 11 residues. The germline V gene encodes CDR1 MNHNS and CDR2 SASEGT. CDR3 in DNA: TGTGCCAGCAGCTTAAGGGATGGCTACACCTTC. It specifies CASSLRDGYTF.

The sample holds many counts of this clone. The chain employs TRBV4-2 and TRBJ2-3; 12 bases are a match to TRBD2. In germline, CDR1 is LGHNA, CDR2 YNFKEQ. Trimming removed 0 bases from V and 0 bases from J; junction bases left unmatched: 4. There are 18 residues in the CDR3. CDR3 nucleotide sequence: TGTGCCAGCAGCCAAGAAGCCGGGACTAGCGGGAGCACAGATACGCAGTATTTT. Amino acid sequence: CASSQEAGTSGSTDTQYF.

Notes on this clone: A read error is likely, as this CDR3 ends without the conserved phenylalanine or tryptophan. No DNA is shown, since the ends of the CDR3 on it are uncertain; the CDR3 is the one TCRdb lists. V usage is TRBV6-5 and J usage is TRBJ1-4. Both ends counted, the CDR3 spans 8 residues. Germline V CDR1 and CDR2: MNHEY, SVGAGI. The CDR3 sequence is CASTFARK.

This clone was found a few times. The chain links TRBV2 to TRBJ2-1, with D perhaps matching TRBD1 (6 bases). V lost 3 bases and J 12 bases, leaving 12 bases between the germline ends. Germline V gene lookup returns CDR1 SNHLY and CDR2 FYNNEI. The length of the CDR3 is 12 residues. The CDR3 loop reads CASSDDLDRQFF. The CDR3 DNA is TGTGCCAGCAGTGATGATTTGGACAGGCAGTTCTTC.

The V call is TRBV12-2, the J call TRBJ1-5; no DNA check was done on the table's D call, TRBD1. TRBV12-2 is annotated as a pseudogene. The CDR3 contains 15 residues. CDR3 coding DNA: TGTGCAAGTCGCTTAAGGACAGCTCACAATCAGCCCCAGCATTTT. It is translated as CASRLRTAHNQPQHF.

As regards this clone: A much bigger clone sits one base away, suggesting this may be a read error. The V gene is TRBV2, the J gene TRBJ2-6; D is unclear. Germline V gene data show CDR1 as SNHLY and CDR2 as FYNNEI. Trimming removed 6 bases at V and 0 bases at J, with 6 bases between. This CDR3 region has 14 residues. CDR3 nucleotide sequence: TGTGCCAGCAGGGGGAACTCTGGGGCCAACGTCCTGACTTTC. Protein sequence: CASRGNSGANVLTF.

The chain employs TRBV9 and TRBJ2-3; 7 bases match TRBD2. The CDR3 is 17 residues long. The germline V gene has CDR1 SGDLS and CDR2 YYNGEE. Trimming cost V 4 bases and J 6 bases; bases outside gene matches: 17. The CDR3 protein is CASSLSGTLSPFDTQYF. DNA for the CDR3: TGTGCCAGCAGCCTCAGCGGGACCCTGTCCCCGTTTGATACGCAGTATTTT.

The V call is TRBV27, the J call TRBJ1-5; no firm D call. The CDR3 loop spans 15 amino acids. V was cut by 6 bases and J by 6 bases, with 18 bases left in between. Germline V gene sequence: CDR1 MNHEY, CDR2 SMNVEV (reference sequence). The CDR3 here is CASSPPGGVSQPQHF. CDR3 sequence (DNA): TGTGCCAGCAGCCCCCCGGGAGGTGTCAGTCAGCCCCAGCATTTT.

Regarding this clone: This sample includes further DNA sequences coding for the same CDR3. The V call is TRBV30, the J call TRBJ1-5; no clear D gene. The V end lost 0 bases, the J end lost 4 bases, and 7 bases lay between the germline ends. CDR1 and CDR2 from the germline V gene are GTSNPN and SVGIG (reference sequence). This CDR3 is 13 amino acids long. In DNA form, the CDR3 reads TGTGCCTGGAGTGTTCTGGGGAATCAGCCCCAGCATTTT. Its protein is CAWSVLGNQPQHF.

In regard to this clone: Other nucleotide sequences from this sample produce the same CDR3. As DNA, the CDR3 is TGTGCCAGCAGCCCCCGCCGACAAGAGACCCAGTACTTC. Translation: CASSPRRQETQYF. The chain combines TRBV7-2 with TRBJ2-5; no reliable D call. Trimming cost V 5 bases and J 2 bases, with 9 bases left between them. The length of the CDR3 is 13 residues. Germline V gene data show CDR1 as SGHTA and CDR2 as FQGNSA.